A single sample gave rise to the 14 T cell receptor beta chains below, sequenced in a study of radiation and T cells in renal cell carcinoma. TCRdb keeps only in-frame clones here, not all; method: immunoSEQ multiplex PCR. The sample yields some 20,000 clones, approximately 59% seen once. Treatment of the sample: treatment-naive control, cytoreductive nephrectomy. Sequenced here: tumor tissue, sampled from a patient whose treatment was nephrectomy without radiotherapy. The receptor source for this set is a man between 50 and 59 years old with renal cell carcinoma.

The chain carries TRBV10-3 and TRBJ1-2; D is possibly TRBD1 (5 bases). This CDR3 is built from 16 residues. CDR1 is ENHRY and CDR2 is SYGVKD in the germline V gene. V dropped 0 bases and J dropped 0 bases, with 11 bases sitting between them. CDR3 bases: TGTGCCATCAGTGAGTCCCCGGGGCGGGCTAACTATGGCTACACCTTC. This encodes CAISESPGRANYGYTF.

The chain employs TRBV4-3 and TRBJ2-2, with 9 nucleotides matching TRBD2. The CDR3 runs 15 residues. The V gene's germline CDR1 is LGHNA and CDR2 YSLEER. V was clipped by 0 bases and J by 8 bases; unmatched bases: 4. The chain's CDR3 is CASSQDAGLAGELFF. The CDR3 coding sequence is TGCGCCAGCAGCCAAGACGCCGGACTAGCGGGGGAGCTGTTTTTT.

This clone was observed a few times. V gene TRBV6-1 combines with J gene TRBJ2-1, with 12 bases fitting TRBD2. There are 16 residues in the CDR3. Looked up from germline, CDR1 is MNHNS and CDR2 is SASEGT. The V gene end was trimmed by 4 bases and the J gene end by 4 bases; junction bases not matched to a gene: 5. The CDR3 is CASSGTSGKGYNEQFF. CDR3 sequence (DNA): TGTGCCAGCAGTGGGACTAGCGGGAAAGGGTACAATGAGCAGTTCTTC.

This clone was picked up a small number of times. CDR3 in DNA: TGTGCCAGCAGCCCTGGGCAGGGTAACTATGGCTACACCTTC. Protein product: CASSPGQGNYGYTF. The genes are TRBV5-4 and TRBJ1-2, with D tentatively TRBD1 (5 bases). V was trimmed by 4 bases and J by 1 base, leaving 11 bases between them. This CDR3 comprises 14 residues. Germline CDR1 and CDR2: SGHNT and YYREEE (reference sequence).

This clone turned up a few times. The chain links TRBV25-1 to TRBJ1-6; the D is unclear. The germline V gene has CDR1 MGHDK and CDR2 SYGVNS. V was pared by 1 base and J by 10 bases, with 14 bases between. The CDR3 covers 15 residues. The CDR3 sequence is CASSEWGFVGSPLHF. As DNA, the CDR3 is TGTGCCAGCAGTGAATGGGGTTTCGTGGGATCACCCCTCCACTTT.

Here the CDR3 DNA reads TGTGCCACCGAACGAGGAAACACCATATATTTT. This encodes CATERGNTIYF. The rearrangement uses TRBV6-5 and TRBJ1-3; no clear D. Germline lookup yields CDR1 MNHEY and CDR2 SVGAGI. With 10 bases removed from V and 4 bases from J, the gap between germline ends came to 8 bases. This CDR3 spans 11 amino acids.

The chain has TRBV9 and TRBJ1-1, with D hard to call. The germline V gene has CDR1 SGDLS and CDR2 YYNGEE. Between the trimmed V and J ends, which lost 1 base and 1 base, there was a span of 8 bases. The CDR3 totals 14 residues. The CDR3 reads CASSVIRRNTEAFF. In DNA form, the CDR3 reads TGTGCCAGCAGCGTAATCAGGAGGAACACTGAAGCTTTCTTT.

This chain joins TRBV27 and TRBJ2-1; 10 bases fit TRBD2. The CDR3 consists of 16 residues. Trimming removed 1 base from V and 7 bases from J; junction bases left unmatched: 7. Germline V gives CDR1 MNHEY, CDR2 SMNVEV (reference sequence). This chain's CDR3 is CASSLYLAGGPNEQFF. The CDR3 DNA sequence: TGTGCCAGCAGTTTATACTTAGCGGGAGGCCCAAATGAGCAGTTCTTC.

This clone was detected only a few times. The gene calls are TRBV19 and TRBJ1-5, with a possible D match to TRBD1 (5 bases). The CDR3 contains 16 residues. Germline V CDR1 and CDR2: LNHDA, SQIVND (reference sequence). With 2 bases removed from V and 4 bases from J, the gap between germline ends came to 15 bases. CDR3 coding DNA: TGTGCCAGTAGTATACAGGGAGACTTTAGAAATCAGCCCCAGCATTTT. Protein: CASSIQGDFRNQPQHF. Drawing the rest from reference TRBV19 and TRBJ1-5, the complete variable domain is DGGITQSPKYLFRKEGQNVTLSCEQNLNHDAMYWYRQDPGQGLRLIYYSQIVNDFQKGDIAEGYSVSREKKESFPLTVTSAQKNPTAFYLCASSIQGDFRNQPQHFGDGTRLSIL.

This chain joins TRBV5-5 and TRBJ2-5; TRBD1 matches 7 bases. Germline V gene sequence: CDR1 SGHKS, CDR2 YYEKEE (reference sequence). This CDR3 spans 14 amino acids. The V gene end was trimmed by 3 bases and the J gene end by 2 bases; junction bases not matched to a gene: 4. CDR3 in amino acids: CASSSPGQQETQYF. The CDR3 DNA reads as TGTGCCAGCAGCTCGCCGGGACAGCAAGAGACCCAGTACTTC.

This chain links TRBV7-3 with TRBJ2-7; D uncertain. Trimming cost V 1 base and J 1 base, with 8 bases left between them. The CDR3 is 14 amino acids. Germline CDR1 is SGHTA and CDR2 is FQGTGA. The CDR3: CASSLSGSSYEQYF. CDR3 sequence (DNA): TGTGCCAGCAGCTTAAGCGGAAGTTCCTACGAGCAGTACTTC.

This clone is a singleton in its sample. The chain joins TRBV4-3 to TRBJ2-7; 7 nucleotides align to TRBD1. The germline V gene encodes CDR1 LGHNA and CDR2 YSLEER. The CDR3 sequence is 13 residues long. With V trimmed by 3 bases and J by 3 bases, 2 bases remained unmatched. The CDR3, as DNA: TGCGCCAGCAGCCAGGGACAGAACTACGAGCAGTACTTC. Translating gives CASSQGQNYEQYF.

The rearrangement links TRBV7-2 to TRBJ1-6, with a tentative D call TRBD1 (6 bases). Germline V gene lookup returns CDR1 SGHTA and CDR2 FQGNSA. Trimming removed 1 base at V and 8 bases at J, with 24 bases between. This CDR3 is built from 19 residues. The CDR3 is CASSLGHYGGLDPDSPLHF. CDR3 nucleotide sequence: TGTGCCAGCAGCTTAGGTCATTACGGGGGGCTTGACCCTGATTCACCCCTCCACTTT.

By sample fraction, this clone is large. This chain connects TRBV4-3 to TRBJ2-6, with D uncertain. Per the germline V gene, CDR1 is LGHNA and CDR2 is YSLEER. Trimming cost V 5 bases and J 4 bases, with 12 bases left between them. This CDR3 region has 15 residues. CDR3 sequence: CASSSRPAGANVLTF. The DNA of the CDR3 is TGCGCCAGCAGCTCCCGGCCGGCGGGGGCCAACGTCCTGACTTTC.